This T cell receptor (beta chain) was identified during a study of T cells in Graves' hyperthyroidism and ophthalmopathy. Study in general: Any treatment followed the collection of peripheral blood at initial diagnosis.

This CDR3 contains 16 residues. Trimming cost V 7 bases and J 3 bases, with 20 bases left between them. Germline values: CDR1 SGHTA, CDR2 FQGNSA. TCR beta CDR3 region amplification was performed from RNA transcripts. Initially, a first-round RT-PCR of the TCR CDR3 employed the HTBI primer set. TCRdb reprocessed the multiplex PCR reads with MiXCR, giving one entry per CDR3 protein. The data show approximately 600,000 distinct CDR3 sequences, roughly 13% seen once. This clonotype has ten or more counts. This sequence originates from a woman aged 25 to 39 with Graves' hyperthyroidism that later progressed to Graves' ophthalmopathy. The chain carries TRBV7-2 and TRBJ2-3, with unresolved D. The sequencing input was blood. CDR3 amino acids: CASTVQPGPGTDTQYF. CDR3 DNA: TGTGCCAGCACCGTACAACCGGGCCCCGGGACAGATACGCAGTATTTT.